This T cell receptor beta chain was observed in a study of blood T cells in healthy people across ages. Study in general: Template switching retrieved approximately one barcoded beta molecule for each two T cells.

Broader study findings: More naive CD4+ cells and higher diversity marked long-lived donors relative to aged donors.

Isolated per sample were at least 7 million PBMCs. The authors ran a second PCR of about 6 to 11 cycles using a sample-barcoded 5' primer and a J-beta primer mix. Through a template-switch adaptor with 12 random nucleotides, each cDNA molecule received a tag. Using its own MiXCR run on the 5' RACE reads, TCRdb lists one record per CDR3 protein. Of around 1.5 million distinct CDR3 sequences in the sample, approximately 59% were seen once. V lost 3 bases and J lost 4, with 18 bases in between. Germline V gives CDR1 SQVTM, CDR2 ANQGSEA. CDR3 length: 15 residues. Regarding this clonotype: Its antigen is undetermined.

The rearrangement uses TRBV29-1 and TRBJ1-2, with D perhaps matching TRBD1 (5 bases). What was sequenced was blood. This clonotype originated in a man aged 18 to 30 in good health. The CDR3 DNA sequence: TGCAGCGTTGAGACAGATCCCCGCGCACTCTATGGCTACACCTTC. Translation gives CSVETDPRALYGYTF.